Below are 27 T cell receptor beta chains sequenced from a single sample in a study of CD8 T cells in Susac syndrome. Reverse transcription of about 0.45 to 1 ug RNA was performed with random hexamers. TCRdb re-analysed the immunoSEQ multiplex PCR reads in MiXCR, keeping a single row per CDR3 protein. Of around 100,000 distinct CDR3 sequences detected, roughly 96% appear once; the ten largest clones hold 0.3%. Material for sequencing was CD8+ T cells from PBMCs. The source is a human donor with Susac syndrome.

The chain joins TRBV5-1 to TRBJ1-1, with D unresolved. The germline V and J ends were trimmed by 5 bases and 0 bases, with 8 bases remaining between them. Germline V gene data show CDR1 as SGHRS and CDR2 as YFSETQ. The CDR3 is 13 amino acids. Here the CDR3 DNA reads TGCGCCAGCAGAGGTGTCTTGAACACTGAAGCTTTCTTT. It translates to CASRGVLNTEAFF.

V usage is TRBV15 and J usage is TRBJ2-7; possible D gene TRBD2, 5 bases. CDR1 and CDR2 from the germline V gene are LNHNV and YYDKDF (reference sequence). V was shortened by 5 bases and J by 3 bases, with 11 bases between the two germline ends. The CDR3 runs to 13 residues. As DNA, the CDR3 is TGTGCCACCAGCGTCACACTAGGCTACGAGCAGTACTTC. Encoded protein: CATSVTLGYEQYF.

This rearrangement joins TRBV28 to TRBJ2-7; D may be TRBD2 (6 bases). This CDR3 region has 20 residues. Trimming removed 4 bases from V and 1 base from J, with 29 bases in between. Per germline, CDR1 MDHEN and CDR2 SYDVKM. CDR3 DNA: TGTGCCAGCAGTTGGGGGGTGGGCGGCTGGGCGGGATCCCATTCCTACGAGCAGTACTTC. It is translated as CASSWGVGGWAGSHSYEQYF.

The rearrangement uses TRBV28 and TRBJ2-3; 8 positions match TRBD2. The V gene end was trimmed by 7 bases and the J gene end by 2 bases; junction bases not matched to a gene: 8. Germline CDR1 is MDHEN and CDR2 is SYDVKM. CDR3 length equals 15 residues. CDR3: CASTDSGTLTDTQYF. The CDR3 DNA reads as TGTGCCAGCACCGATAGCGGGACTCTCACAGATACGCAGTATTTT. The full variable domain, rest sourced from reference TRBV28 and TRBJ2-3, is DVKVTQSSRYLVKRTGEKVFLECVQDMDHENMFWYRQDPGLGLRLIYFSYDVKMKEKGDIPEGYSVSREKKERFSLILESASTNQTSMYLCASTDSGTLTDTQYFGPGTRLTVL.

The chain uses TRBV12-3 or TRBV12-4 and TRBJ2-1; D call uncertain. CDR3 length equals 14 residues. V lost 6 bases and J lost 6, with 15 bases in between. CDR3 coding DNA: TGTGCCAGCAGCTTATGGGAACAAGGCAATGAGCAGTTCTTC. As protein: CASSLWEQGNEQFF.

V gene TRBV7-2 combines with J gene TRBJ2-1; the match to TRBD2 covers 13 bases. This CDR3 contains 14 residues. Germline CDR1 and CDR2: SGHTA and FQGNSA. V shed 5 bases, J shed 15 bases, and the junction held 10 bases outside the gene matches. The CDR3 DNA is TGTGCCAGCAGCCCAGGGACTAGCGGGGTTAGGCGGTTCTTC. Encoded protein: CASSPGTSGVRRFF.

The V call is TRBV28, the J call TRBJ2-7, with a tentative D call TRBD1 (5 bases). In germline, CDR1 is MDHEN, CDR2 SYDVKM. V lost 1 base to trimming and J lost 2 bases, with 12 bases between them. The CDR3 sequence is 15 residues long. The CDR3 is CASSLSSGITYEQYF. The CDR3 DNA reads TGTGCCAGCAGTTTATCGTCAGGGATAACCTACGAGCAGTACTTC.

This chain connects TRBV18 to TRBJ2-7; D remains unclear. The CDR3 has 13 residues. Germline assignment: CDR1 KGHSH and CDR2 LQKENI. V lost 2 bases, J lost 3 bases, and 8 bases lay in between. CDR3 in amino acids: CASSPNLGYEQYF. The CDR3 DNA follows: TGTGCCAGCTCACCAAATCTGGGCTACGAGCAGTACTTC.

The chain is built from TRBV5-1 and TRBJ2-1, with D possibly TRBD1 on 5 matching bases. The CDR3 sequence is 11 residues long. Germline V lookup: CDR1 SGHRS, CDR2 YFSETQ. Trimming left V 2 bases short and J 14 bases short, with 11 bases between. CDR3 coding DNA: TGCGCCAGCAGCTTCCAACAGGCCGAGTTCTTC. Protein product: CASSFQQAEFF.

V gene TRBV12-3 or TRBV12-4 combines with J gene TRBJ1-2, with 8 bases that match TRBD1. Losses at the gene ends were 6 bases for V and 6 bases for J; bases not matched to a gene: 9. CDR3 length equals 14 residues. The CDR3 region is CASSRQDRVDGYTF. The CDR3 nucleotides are TGTGCCAGCAGCCGACAGGACAGGGTAGATGGCTACACCTTC.

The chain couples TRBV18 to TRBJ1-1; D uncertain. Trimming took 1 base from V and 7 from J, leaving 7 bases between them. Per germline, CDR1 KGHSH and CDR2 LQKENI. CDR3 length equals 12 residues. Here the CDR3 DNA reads TGTGCCAGCTCACCACAAGTTGATGAAGCTTTCTTT. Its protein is CASSPQVDEAFF.

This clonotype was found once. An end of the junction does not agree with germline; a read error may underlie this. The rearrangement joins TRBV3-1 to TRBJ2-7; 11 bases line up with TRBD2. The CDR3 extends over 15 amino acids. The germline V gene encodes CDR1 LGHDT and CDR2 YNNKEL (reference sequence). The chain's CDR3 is CASSPLAGGGYEQHF. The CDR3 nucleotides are TGTGCCAGCAGCCCCCTAGCGGGAGGCGGCTACGAGCAGCACTTC.

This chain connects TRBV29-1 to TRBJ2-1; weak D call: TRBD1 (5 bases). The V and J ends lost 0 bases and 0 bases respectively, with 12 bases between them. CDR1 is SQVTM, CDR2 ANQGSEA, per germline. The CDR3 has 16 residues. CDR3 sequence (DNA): TGCAGCGTTGAAGACTCAGGGCCGAGCTCCTACAATGAGCAGTTCTTC. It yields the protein CSVEDSGPSSYNEQFF.

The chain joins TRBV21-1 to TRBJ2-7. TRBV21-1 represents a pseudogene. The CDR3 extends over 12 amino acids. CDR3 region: CASSKGSRRRDF. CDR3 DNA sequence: TGTGCCAGCAGCAAAGGATCGAGACGGCGAGACTTC.

CDR3 sequence reads: CSALGRAPGGYTEAFF. CDR3 in DNA: TGCAGCGCCCTTGGCAGGGCCCCTGGCGGATACACTGAAGCTTTCTTT. The gene calls are TRBV29-1 and TRBJ1-1; a weak D match, TRBD1 (5 bases). The CDR3 is made up of 16 amino acids. The V end was cut by 7 bases, the J end by 3 bases, with 24 bases between. CDR1 and CDR2 (germline): SQVTM, ANQGSEA.

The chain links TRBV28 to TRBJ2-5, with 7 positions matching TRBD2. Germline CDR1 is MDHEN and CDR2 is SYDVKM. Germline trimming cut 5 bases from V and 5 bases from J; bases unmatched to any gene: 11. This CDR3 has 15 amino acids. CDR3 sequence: CASSPPGLGEETQYF. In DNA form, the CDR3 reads TGTGCCAGCAGTCCCCCCGGACTAGGGGAGGAGACCCAGTACTTC.

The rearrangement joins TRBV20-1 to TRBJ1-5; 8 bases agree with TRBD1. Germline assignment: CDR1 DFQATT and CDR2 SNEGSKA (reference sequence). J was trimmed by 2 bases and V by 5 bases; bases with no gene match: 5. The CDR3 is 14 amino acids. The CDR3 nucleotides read TGCAGTGCTCGACAGGGGTCGGGCAATCAGCCCCAGCATTTT. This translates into CSARQGSGNQPQHF.

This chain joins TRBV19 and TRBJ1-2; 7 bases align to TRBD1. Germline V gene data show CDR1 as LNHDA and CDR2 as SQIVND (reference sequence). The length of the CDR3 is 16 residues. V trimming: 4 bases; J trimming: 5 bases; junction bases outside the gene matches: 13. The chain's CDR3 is CASSRGQARRDYGYTF. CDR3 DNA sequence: TGTGCCAGTAGTAGAGGACAGGCCCGAAGGGATTATGGCTACACCTTC. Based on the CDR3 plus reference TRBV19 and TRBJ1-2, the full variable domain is DGGITQSPKYLFRKEGQNVTLSCEQNLNHDAMYWYRQDPGQGLRLIYYSQIVNDFQKGDIAEGYSVSREKKESFPLTVTSAQKNPTAFYLCASSRGQARRDYGYTFGSGTRLTVV.

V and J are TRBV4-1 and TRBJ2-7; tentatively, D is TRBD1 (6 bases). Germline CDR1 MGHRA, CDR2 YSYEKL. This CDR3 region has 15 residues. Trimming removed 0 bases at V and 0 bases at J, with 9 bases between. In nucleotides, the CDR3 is TGCGCCAGCAGCCAAGACAGGGGAGCCTCCTACGAGCAGTACTTC. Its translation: CASSQDRGASYEQYF.

In DNA form, the CDR3 reads TGTGCCACCAGCAGAGGCGGGGAGGAAGCTTTCTTT. Translating it yields CATSRGGEEAFF. The chain carries TRBV15 and TRBJ1-1; D call uncertain. V shed 1 base and J shed 8 bases, with 8 bases lying between them. Germline CDR1 and CDR2: LNHNV and YYDKDF (reference sequence). The CDR3 has 12 amino acids.

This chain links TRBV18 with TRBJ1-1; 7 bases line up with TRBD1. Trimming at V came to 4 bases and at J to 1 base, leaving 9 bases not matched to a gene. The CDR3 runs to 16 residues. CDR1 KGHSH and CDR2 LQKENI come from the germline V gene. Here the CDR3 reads CASSLGQAAENTEAFF. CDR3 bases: TGTGCCAGCTCACTCGGACAGGCCGCGGAGAACACTGAAGCTTTCTTT.

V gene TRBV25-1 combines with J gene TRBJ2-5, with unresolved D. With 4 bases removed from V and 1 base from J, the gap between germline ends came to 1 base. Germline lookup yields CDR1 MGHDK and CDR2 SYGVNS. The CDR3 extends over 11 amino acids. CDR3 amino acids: CASSAQETQYF. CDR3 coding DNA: TGTGCCAGCAGTGCCCAAGAGACCCAGTACTTC.

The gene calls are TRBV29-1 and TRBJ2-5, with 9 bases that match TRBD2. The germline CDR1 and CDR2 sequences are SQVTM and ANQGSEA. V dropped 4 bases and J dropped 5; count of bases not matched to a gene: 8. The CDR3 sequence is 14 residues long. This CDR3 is CSVVNSGSRETQYF. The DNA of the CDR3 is TGCAGCGTTGTTAATAGCGGGAGCCGGGAGACCCAGTACTTC.

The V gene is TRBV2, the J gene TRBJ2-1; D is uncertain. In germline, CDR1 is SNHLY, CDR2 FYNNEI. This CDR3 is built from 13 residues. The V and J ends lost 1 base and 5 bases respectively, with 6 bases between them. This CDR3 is CASSEGWNNEQFF. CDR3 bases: TGTGCCAGCAGTGAAGGGTGGAACAATGAGCAGTTCTTC.

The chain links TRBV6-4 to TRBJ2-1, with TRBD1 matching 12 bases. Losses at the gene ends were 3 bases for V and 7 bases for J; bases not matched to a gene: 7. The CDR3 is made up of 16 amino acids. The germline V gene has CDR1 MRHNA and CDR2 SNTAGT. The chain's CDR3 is CASSESPGQGANEQFF. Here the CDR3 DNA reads TGTGCCAGCAGTGAGTCACCGGGACAGGGGGCGAATGAGCAGTTCTTC.

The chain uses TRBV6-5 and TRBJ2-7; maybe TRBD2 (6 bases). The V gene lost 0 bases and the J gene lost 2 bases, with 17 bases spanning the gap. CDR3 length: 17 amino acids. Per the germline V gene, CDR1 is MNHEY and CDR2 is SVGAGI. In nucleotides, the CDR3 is TGTGCCAGCAGTTACTCCAGAACCGGGACTCGGGCCTACGAGCAGTACTTC. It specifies CASSYSRTGTRAYEQYF.

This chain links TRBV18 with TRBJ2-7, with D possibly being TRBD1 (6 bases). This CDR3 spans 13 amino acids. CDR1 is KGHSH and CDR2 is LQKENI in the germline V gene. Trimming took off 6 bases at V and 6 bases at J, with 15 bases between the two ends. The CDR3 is CASSGTQGLEQYF. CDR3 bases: TGTGCCAGCTCCGGGACCCAGGGGCTCGAGCAGTACTTC.